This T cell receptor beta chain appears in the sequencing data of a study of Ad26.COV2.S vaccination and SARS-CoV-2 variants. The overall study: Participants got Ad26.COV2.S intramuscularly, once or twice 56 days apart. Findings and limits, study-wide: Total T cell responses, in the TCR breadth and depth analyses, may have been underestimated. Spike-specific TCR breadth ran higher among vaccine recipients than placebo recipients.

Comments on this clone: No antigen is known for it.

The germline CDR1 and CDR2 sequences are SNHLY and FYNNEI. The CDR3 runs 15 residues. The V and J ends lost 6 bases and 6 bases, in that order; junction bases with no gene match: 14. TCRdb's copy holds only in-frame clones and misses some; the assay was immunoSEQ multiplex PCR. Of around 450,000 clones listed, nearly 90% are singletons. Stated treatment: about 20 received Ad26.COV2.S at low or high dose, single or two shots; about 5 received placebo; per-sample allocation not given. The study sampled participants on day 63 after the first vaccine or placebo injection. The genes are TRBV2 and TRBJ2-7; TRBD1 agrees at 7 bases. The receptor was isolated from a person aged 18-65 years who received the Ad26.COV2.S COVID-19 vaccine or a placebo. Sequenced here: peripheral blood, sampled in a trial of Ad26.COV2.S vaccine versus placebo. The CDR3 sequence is CASRVARGYDSEQYV. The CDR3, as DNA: TGTGCCAGCAGGGTGGCCAGGGGGTATGATTCCGAGCAGTACGTC.